This TCR beta chain came from a study of post-analysis software for immune sequencing data. Study-level information: Relapsing-remitting, secondary progressive and progressive-relapsing multiple sclerosis courses were included. General study points: By F measure, samples from a shared preparation batch strongly co-clustered. When compared against controls, multiple sclerosis patients showed significantly lower normalized Chao1 diversity. About 5 TRBV segments were more frequent in patients than controls; TRBV5-6, TRBV5-1 and TRBV20-1 belonged to this group.

Tagging with unique molecular identifiers was a feature of the TCR beta cDNA libraries. T cells, roughly 0.9 to 11 million of them, yielded roughly 550,000 cDNA molecules. MiXCR was run by TCRdb on the PCR reads, yielding one entry per CDR3 protein. The sample shows hundreds of thousands of distinct CDR3 sequences, roughly 40% of them seen only once. The CDR3 has 15 amino acids. Germline V CDR1 and CDR2: PRHDT, FYEKMQ (reference sequence). The V gene end was trimmed by 5 bases and the J gene end by 3 bases; junction bases not matched to a gene: 6. About this clonotype itself: Antigen specificity is unknown.

The receptor was derived from a girl aged 10-17 years with multiple sclerosis. This chain links TRBV13 with TRBJ2-2; TRBD2 aligns across 7 bases. The sample consisted of blood. The CDR3 protein is CASSPRGGDTGELFF. CDR3 bases: TGTGCCAGCAGCCCCCGGGGAGGGGACACCGGGGAGCTGTTTTTT.